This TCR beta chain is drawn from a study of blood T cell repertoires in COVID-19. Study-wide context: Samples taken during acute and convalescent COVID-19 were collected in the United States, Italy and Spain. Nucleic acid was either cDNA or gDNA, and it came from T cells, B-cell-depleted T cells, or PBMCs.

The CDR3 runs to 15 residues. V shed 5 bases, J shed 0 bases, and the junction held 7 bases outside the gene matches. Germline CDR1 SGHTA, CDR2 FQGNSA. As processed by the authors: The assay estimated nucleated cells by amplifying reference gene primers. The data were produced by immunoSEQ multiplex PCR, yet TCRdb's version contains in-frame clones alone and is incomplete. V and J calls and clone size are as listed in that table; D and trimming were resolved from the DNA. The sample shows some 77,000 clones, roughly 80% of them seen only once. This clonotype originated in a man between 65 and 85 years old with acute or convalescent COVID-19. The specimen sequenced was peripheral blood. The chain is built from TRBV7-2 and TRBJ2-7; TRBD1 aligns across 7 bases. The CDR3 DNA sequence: TGTGCCAGCAGCAGCGGCAGGGGGTACTCCTACGAGCAGTACTTC. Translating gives CASSSGRGYSYEQYF.